The entry below describes one TCR beta chain. This specimen belongs to a study of blood T cell repertoires in COVID-19. Using immunoSEQ multiplex PCR, the repertoire was profiled, and TCRdb retains in-frame clones only, with some absent. In the table there are fewer than 65,000 clones, 70% to 90% of which are singletons. The length of the CDR3 is 15 residues. V lost 0 bases and J lost 2, with 8 bases in between. In germline, CDR1 is LGHNA, CDR2 YSLEER. This chain uses TRBV4-3 with TRBJ2-1, with a possible D match to TRBD1 (6 bases). Sample: peripheral blood. The clonotype comes from a human donor in a cohort sampled during active COVID-19. CDR3 sequence reads: CASSQDWGPYNEQFF. CDR3 DNA: TGCGCCAGCAGCCAAGATTGGGGGCCCTACAATGAGCAGTTCTTC.